This entry features one TCR beta chain sequence. The source of the sample is a study of regulatory T cells in long-lasting Graves disease. CDR3-region Arm-PCR and iRepertoire HTBI primers produced the TCR beta libraries. From the multiplex PCR reads, TCRdb called clonotypes with MiXCR, one entry per CDR3 protein. The sample has approximately 400,000 distinct CDR3 sequences, about 16% seen once; the top ten hold 16%. Regarding time point: newly diagnosed GD, antithyroid drugs for less than 3 months. PBMC-derived RNA was used for the TCR library. Graves' disease was diagnosed by American Thyroid Association guidelines. The patients were drawn from one endocrinology department in Xi'an, China. The germline CDR1 and CDR2 sequences are GTSNPN and SVGIG (reference sequence). V shed 3 bases, J shed 7 bases, and the junction held 6 bases outside the gene matches. This CDR3 spans 14 amino acids. The same data also went into a second study, on T cells in Graves' hyperthyroidism and ophthalmopathy. As reported in that work: First-round RT-PCR targeting the TCR CDR3 was performed with the HTBI primer set. Most thyroid clonotypes that were expanded above 0.001 also turned up in blood.

The sequencing used peripheral blood mononuclear cells (PBMCs), collected at new diagnosis, from a patient treated with antithyroid drugs. The rearrangement uses TRBV30 and TRBJ2-2, with 9 bases lining up with TRBD2. The source of this sequence is a woman in her twenties or thirties with Graves disease. CDR3 in amino acids: CAWSRGGGYGELFF. CDR3 in DNA: TGTGCCTGGAGCCGCGGGGGGGGATACGGGGAGCTGTTTTTT. Using reference TRBV30 and TRBJ2-2 for the parts outside the CDR3, the full variable domain is SQTIHQWPATLVQPVGSPLSLECTVEGTSNPNLYWYRQAAGRGLQLLFYSVGIGQISSEVPQNLSASRPQDRQFILSSKKLLLSDSGFYLCAWSRGGGYGELFFGEGSRLTVL.